A single sample gave rise to the 20 T cell receptor beta chains below, sequenced in a study of early T cells in non-severe SARS-CoV-2 infection. Each CDR3 protein gets one entry after TCRdb re-called the 5' RACE reads with MiXCR. Here the sample spans 30,000 to 45,000 distinct CDR3 sequences, approximately 9.9% being singletons. The sequenced material came from whole blood. These receptors all stem from an adult who was a healthcare worker with PCR-confirmed SARS-CoV-2 infection or an uninfected control (not recorded which).

This clonotype was observed a handful of times. The CDR3 reads CAIRDGATEAFF. The CDR3 coding sequence is TGTGCCATCAGAGATGGAGCGACTGAAGCTTTCTTT. V usage is TRBV10-3 and J usage is TRBJ1-1; no reliable D call. V shed 6 bases and J shed 5 bases, with 10 bases lying between them. CDR1 is ENHRY, CDR2 SYGVKD, per germline. The CDR3 has 12 amino acids.

The sample holds a few counts of this clonotype. This chain links TRBV6-5 with TRBJ2-5, with D possibly being TRBD1 or TRBD2 (6 bases each). This CDR3 contains 14 residues. V dropped 5 bases and J dropped 4 bases, with 14 bases sitting between them. The germline V gene has CDR1 MNHEY and CDR2 SVGAGI. The CDR3 region is CASSPRGGGETQYF. The CDR3 DNA reads TGTGCCAGCAGTCCTAGAGGGGGAGGAGAGACCCAGTACTTC.

The chain carries TRBV10-2 and TRBJ2-4; D is unresolved. Trimming shortened V by 10 bases and J by 9 bases, and 16 bases separated the two germline ends. Per germline, CDR1 WSHSY and CDR2 SAAADI. The CDR3 has 12 amino acids. The CDR3 is CATLDTESIQYF. CDR3 nucleotides: TGCGCCACCCTAGACACGGAAAGCATTCAGTACTTC.

CDR3 amino acids: CASSVATSSPRPETQYF. The CDR3 nucleotides read TGTGCCAGCAGCGTAGCTACGTCCAGTCCTCGGCCAGAGACCCAGTACTTC. The V call is TRBV9, the J call TRBJ2-5; D unclear. Trimming cost V 0 bases and J 4 bases, with 19 bases left between them. The CDR3 length is 17 residues. In germline, CDR1 is SGDLS, CDR2 YYNGEE.

This clonotype was counted at least ten times. The chain links TRBV20-1 to TRBJ2-2; D may be TRBD2 (6 bases). V was cut by 6 bases and J by 4 bases, with 18 bases left in between. Germline V gives CDR1 DFQATT, CDR2 SNEGSKA (reference sequence). CDR3 length: 15 residues. CDR3 amino acids: CSAKGLPARTGELFF. The CDR3 bases are TGCAGTGCCAAGGGACTCCCGGCCCGCACCGGGGAGCTGTTTTTT.

This clonotype was detected a few times. The chain is built from TRBV4-1 and TRBJ2-1; D call uncertain. CDR3 length equals 16 residues. Germline CDR1 MGHRA, CDR2 YSYEKL. With 0 bases removed from V and 5 bases from J, the gap between germline ends came to 14 bases. The CDR3 loop is CASSQDRNSQDNEQFF. The CDR3, as DNA: TGCGCCAGCAGCCAAGATCGGAACAGCCAGGACAATGAGCAGTTCTTC.

The J gene is TRBJ2-3, the V gene TRBV28; weak D call: TRBD2 (6 bases). The CDR3 consists of 15 residues. V was pared by 5 bases and J by 4 bases, with 16 bases between. In germline, CDR1 is MDHEN, CDR2 SYDVKM. This chain's CDR3 is CASSRGTRGADTQYF. CDR3 coding DNA: TGTGCCAGCAGTCGGGGGACTCGGGGAGCAGATACGCAGTATTTT.

The gene calls are TRBV7-8 and TRBJ1-6, with D maybe TRBD1 (5 bases). Germline V lookup: CDR1 SGHVS, CDR2 FQNEAQ. Trimming pared 4 bases from V and 7 bases from J, leaving 20 bases between. The CDR3 length is 17 residues. CDR3: CASSSLTGPRGNSPLHF. Here the CDR3 DNA reads TGTGCCAGCAGCTCCCTCACGGGTCCTCGGGGGAATTCACCCCTCCACTTT.

Ten or more counts support this clonotype. The chain is built from TRBV7-9 and TRBJ1-6, with D uncertain. Trimming took off 7 bases at V and 6 bases at J, with 13 bases between the two ends. This CDR3 region has 14 residues. The V gene's germline CDR1 is SEHNR and CDR2 FQNEAQ (reference sequence). This CDR3 reads CASTNGRGNSPLHF. CDR3 coding DNA: TGTGCCAGCACCAATGGACGGGGTAATTCACCCCTCCACTTT.

The V gene is TRBV28, the J gene TRBJ1-5, with D perhaps matching TRBD1 (5 bases). V lost 5 bases, J lost 5 bases, and 16 bases lay in between. CDR1 and CDR2 (germline): MDHEN, SYDVKM. The CDR3 runs 15 residues. CDR3 region: CASSSPGTAHQPQHF. In nucleotides, the CDR3 is TGTGCCAGCAGTAGTCCCGGGACTGCCCATCAGCCCCAGCATTTT.

This clonotype was seen a few times. This chain links TRBV11-2 with TRBJ2-7; 8 bases are shared with TRBD2. This CDR3 has 15 residues. From germline, CDR1 is SGHAT and CDR2 FQNNGV. V shed 3 bases, J shed 2 bases, and the junction held 6 bases outside the gene matches. The CDR3 DNA is TGTGCCAGCAGCTTCCAGCGGGGGATAGCCTACGAGCAGTACTTC. Translated: CASSFQRGIAYEQYF.

This clonotype was seen a few times. The chain employs TRBV20-1 and TRBJ1-6; D unresolved. The V gene lost 3 bases and the J gene lost 8 bases, with 14 bases spanning the gap. Germline CDR1 and CDR2: DFQATT and SNEGSKA (reference sequence). This CDR3 is 14 amino acids long. The CDR3 nucleotides are TGCAGTGCTAGTGCCGATGGACGTGATTCACCCCTCCACTTT. This encodes CSASADGRDSPLHF.

This clonotype has a count of ten or more. The chain recombines TRBV10-2 with TRBJ1-5; 7 nucleotides agree with TRBD1. V trimming: 4 bases; J trimming: 7 bases; junction bases outside the gene matches: 10. This CDR3 is 15 amino acids long. Germline values: CDR1 WSHSY, CDR2 SAAADI. DNA for the CDR3: TGCGCCAGCAGTGCTCGACAGGGAACGAGACAGCCCCAGCATTTT. Translating it yields CASSARQGTRQPQHF.

This clonotype is deemed medium-sized. The V call is TRBV10-3, the J call TRBJ1-5; D remains ambiguous. V shed 0 bases and J shed 7 bases, with 7 bases lying between them. This CDR3 has 13 amino acids. Germline-derived CDR1 and CDR2 are ENHRY and SYGVKD. CDR3 loop: CAISESERQPQHF. The CDR3 nucleotides read TGTGCCATCAGTGAGTCGGAACGGCAGCCCCAGCATTTT.

In this sample, this clonotype turned up many times. The CDR3 protein is CSAFNGQGEYGYTF. For the CDR3, the DNA is TGCAGTGCTTTCAACGGACAGGGAGAGTATGGCTACACCTTC. J is TRBJ1-2 and V is TRBV20-1; 8 nucleotides line up with TRBD1. V gave up 5 bases and J gave up 5 bases; unmatched junction bases: 10. Per germline, CDR1 DFQATT and CDR2 SNEGSKA (reference sequence). The CDR3 is 14 amino acids.

This clonotype was recorded at least ten times. The V call is TRBV10-3, the J call TRBJ2-2; D uncertain. V was clipped by 2 bases and J by 5 bases, with 3 bases between them. CDR1 and CDR2 (germline): ENHRY, SYGVKD. CDR3 length: 12 residues. The CDR3 is CAISEGTGELFF. The CDR3 DNA is TGTGCCATCAGTGAGGGTACCGGGGAGCTGTTTTTT.

This clonotype appeared many times. V and J are TRBV20-1 and TRBJ2-3, with no clear D. The CDR3 extends over 11 amino acids. The V and J ends lost 4 bases and 2 bases respectively, with 4 bases between them. Germline-derived CDR1 and CDR2 are DFQATT and SNEGSKA (reference sequence). The CDR3 coding sequence is TGCAGTGCTACGCTCACAGATACGCAGTATTTT. Its translation is CSATLTDTQYF.

This clonotype has at least ten counts. The chain joins TRBV2 to TRBJ1-5; 7 bases align to TRBD1. J lost 9 bases, V lost 0 bases, and 2 bases had no gene match. The CDR3 consists of 13 residues. Germline V gene data show CDR1 as SNHLY and CDR2 as FYNNEI. The CDR3 is CASSEAQGGPQHF. The CDR3 DNA reads as TGTGCCAGCAGTGAAGCCCAGGGGGGGCCCCAGCATTTT.

This clonotype was observed a few times. A much larger clone differs by one base, so this may be a read error. The chain carries TRBV20-1 and TRBJ2-3; 8 nucleotides match TRBD1. CDR3 length: 14 residues. Germline V gene sequence: CDR1 DFQATT, CDR2 SNEGSKA (reference sequence). CDR3 protein: CSARSQGATNTQYF. CDR3 bases: TGCAGTGCTAGAAGCCAGGGGGCCACAAATACGCAGTATTTT.

This clonotype was counted a few times. The chain links TRBV4-1 to TRBJ1-3; D not certain. Trimming pared 1 base from V and 0 bases from J, leaving 4 bases between. CDR1 and CDR2 (germline): MGHRA, YSYEKL. This CDR3 region has 14 residues. DNA of the CDR3: TGCGCCAGCAGCCAAGGACCCTCTGGAAACACCATATATTTT. Amino acids: CASSQGPSGNTIYF.